This T cell receptor beta chain appears in the sequencing data of a study of cytomegalovirus exposure and HLA in healthy donors. The germline V gene has CDR1 MNHNY and CDR2 SVGAGI (reference sequence). V dropped 4 bases and J dropped 6 bases, with 8 bases sitting between them. The CDR3 runs 12 residues. The PCR was carried out with 60 Vbeta primers and 13 Jbeta primers. TCRdb's table, derived via immunoSEQ multiplex PCR, lists solely in-frame clones and lacks some. The sample includes 150,000 or so clones, 65% to 85% of them seen just once. The TCR originated in a woman aged 40-49 years in good health and CMV-seropositive. The chain has TRBV6-6 and TRBJ2-3; D unclear. Sequenced material: PBMCs. The CDR3 DNA is TGTGCCAGCAGTTTGGTGCGGGATACGCAGTATTTT. Residues: CASSLVRDTQYF.